This T cell receptor (beta chain) was captured in a study of blood T cell repertoires in COVID-19. Some clones are missing from TCRdb's copy, which holds only in-frame ones; the method was immunoSEQ multiplex PCR. Of some 160,000 clones listed, about 90% are singletons. Germline V gene sequence: CDR1 MGHRA, CDR2 YSYEKL. There are 16 residues in the CDR3. The junction had 5 bases not matched to a gene; V was cut back by 1 base and J by 5 bases. This sequence was found in a man between 60 and 75 years old with acute or convalescent COVID-19. The chain uses TRBV4-1 and TRBJ2-3; 11 nucleotides agree with TRBD2. Sequenced material: peripheral blood. The CDR3 protein is CASSQGATSGVDTQYF. The CDR3 nucleotides read TGCGCCAGCAGCCAAGGGGCGACTAGCGGGGTAGATACGCAGTATTTT.